Below, 4 T cell receptor beta chains from the same sample are listed, as sequenced in a study of shared clonotypes between healthy human individuals. The naive CD8 fraction comprised CD45RO-negative cells positively selected for CCR7 and excluded terminally differentiated effector memory CD45RA+ cells. Clones were sequenced by immunoSEQ multiplex PCR, and TCRdb holds only the in-frame ones, with some missing. This sample has about 2 million clones, with over 85% found just once. Sequencing input: naive CD8+ T cells sorted from blood. Receptors originate from a man aged 18 to 29 in good health.

The CDR3 reads CASSLELREGPYEQYF. The CDR3 nucleotides read TGTGCCAGCAGCTTGGAGTTGCGGGAGGGGCCCTACGAGCAGTACTTC. The rearrangement joins TRBV5-4 to TRBJ2-7, with 9 bases aligning to TRBD2. This CDR3 comprises 16 residues. V gave up 0 bases and J gave up 2 bases; unmatched junction bases: 6. Germline loops: CDR1 SGHNT, CDR2 YYREEE (reference sequence).

CDR3 sequence reads: CASSRQGYEQYF. CDR3 DNA: TGTGCCAGCAGCCGACAGGGTTACGAGCAGTACTTC. The genes are TRBV11-1 and TRBJ2-7; 7 positions agree with TRBD1. The CDR3 is made up of 12 amino acids. The ends lost 5 bases at V and 4 bases at J; junction bases unmatched: 2. Germline-derived CDR1 and CDR2 are SGHAT and FQDESV (reference sequence).

The chain has TRBV9 and TRBJ1-2, with 9 bases matching TRBD1. The V segment lost 0 bases and the J segment 1 base; nucleotides outside the gene matches: 4. The CDR3 consists of 16 residues. Germline V CDR1 and CDR2: SGDLS, YYNGEE. The CDR3 region has the DNA TGTGCCAGCAGCGTAGGTCGGACAGGGGATAACTATGGCTACACCTTC. Protein: CASSVGRTGDNYGYTF.

Points on this clone: The same CDR3 also results from other DNA sequences found in this sample. This chain links TRBV10-2 with TRBJ2-7; D is unclear. Trimming removed 8 bases at V and 1 base at J, with 9 bases between. Germline V gene sequence: CDR1 WSHSY, CDR2 SAAADI. The CDR3 contains 12 residues. The CDR3 coding sequence is TGCGCCAGCTCTGATACTTCCTACGAGCAGTACTTC. The encoded protein is CASSDTSYEQYF.